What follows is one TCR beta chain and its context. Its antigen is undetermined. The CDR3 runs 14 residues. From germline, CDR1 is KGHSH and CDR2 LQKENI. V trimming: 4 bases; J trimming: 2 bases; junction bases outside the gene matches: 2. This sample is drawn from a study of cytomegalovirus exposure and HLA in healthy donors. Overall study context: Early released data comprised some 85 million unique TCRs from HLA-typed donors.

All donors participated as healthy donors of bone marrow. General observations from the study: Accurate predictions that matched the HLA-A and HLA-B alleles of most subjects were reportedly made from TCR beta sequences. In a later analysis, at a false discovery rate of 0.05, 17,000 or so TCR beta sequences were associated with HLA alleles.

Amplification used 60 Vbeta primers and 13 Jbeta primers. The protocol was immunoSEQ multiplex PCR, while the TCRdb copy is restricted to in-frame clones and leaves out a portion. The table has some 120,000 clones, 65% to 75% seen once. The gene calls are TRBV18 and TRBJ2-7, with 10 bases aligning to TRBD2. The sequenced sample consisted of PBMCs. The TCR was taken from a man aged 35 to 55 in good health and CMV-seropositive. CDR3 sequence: CASSHGTSAYEQYF. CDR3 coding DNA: TGTGCCAGCTCACACGGGACTAGCGCCTACGAGCAGTACTTC.